The T cell receptor (beta chain) under discussion was sequenced for a study of CD8+CD57+ T cells in acquired aplastic anemia. At the level of the study: Quantities of DNA derived from sorted CD4+ and CD8+ cells averaged 3.2 ug.

This CDR3 comprises 19 residues. The V and J ends lost 1 base and 3 bases, in that order; junction bases with no gene match: 19. Germline assignment: CDR1 SGHRS and CDR2 YFSETQ. Study observations and caveats: Simpson's diversity of CD8+ cells was not significantly different in patients compared with controls. Patients and controls shared twenty-nine CD8+ CDR3 sequences, highly expressed in patients.

All patients picked for sequencing had shown, by flow cytometry, an expansion of CD8+CD57+ cells. Patients had received no therapy at the time of blood sampling. Many counts were recorded for this clonotype. The target antigen is unknown. Genomic DNA served as template for TCR beta VDJ and CDR3 profiling. TCRdb passed the reads through MiXCR, listing each CDR3 protein once. The repertoire holds some 150,000 distinct CDR3 sequences, with approximately 52% as singletons. This TCR was sampled from a human donor with aplastic anemia. The genes are TRBV5-1 and TRBJ2-7; TRBD1 matches 7 bases. The sample was sorted CD4+, CD8+, or CD8+CD57+ T cells (not recorded which) from PBMCs. CDR3 sequence: CASSLWKPFRDRGYYEQYF. CDR3 sequence (DNA): TGCGCCAGCAGCTTGTGGAAACCGTTTAGGGACAGAGGATACTACGAGCAGTACTTC.